This entry features one T cell receptor (beta chain) sequence. TCRdb re-derived calls from the 5' RACE reads in MiXCR, one entry per CDR3 protein. The sample includes 640,000 or so distinct CDR3 sequences, 5.5% to 6.5% of them seen just once. This CDR3 contains 13 residues. The V end lost 2 bases, the J end lost 8 bases, and 11 bases lay between the germline ends. Germline assignment: CDR1 SEHNR and CDR2 FQNEAQ (reference sequence). This sample was taken from a study of identical twins. The chain couples TRBV7-9 to TRBJ2-3; D possibly corresponds to TRBD2 (6 bases). The source is a man in his late teens or twenties in good health. The sequencing input was naive T cells sorted from blood. DNA of the CDR3: TGTGCCAGCAGCTTAAGGAGGGAAGGTACGCAGTATTTT. Amino acid sequence: CASSLRREGTQYF.